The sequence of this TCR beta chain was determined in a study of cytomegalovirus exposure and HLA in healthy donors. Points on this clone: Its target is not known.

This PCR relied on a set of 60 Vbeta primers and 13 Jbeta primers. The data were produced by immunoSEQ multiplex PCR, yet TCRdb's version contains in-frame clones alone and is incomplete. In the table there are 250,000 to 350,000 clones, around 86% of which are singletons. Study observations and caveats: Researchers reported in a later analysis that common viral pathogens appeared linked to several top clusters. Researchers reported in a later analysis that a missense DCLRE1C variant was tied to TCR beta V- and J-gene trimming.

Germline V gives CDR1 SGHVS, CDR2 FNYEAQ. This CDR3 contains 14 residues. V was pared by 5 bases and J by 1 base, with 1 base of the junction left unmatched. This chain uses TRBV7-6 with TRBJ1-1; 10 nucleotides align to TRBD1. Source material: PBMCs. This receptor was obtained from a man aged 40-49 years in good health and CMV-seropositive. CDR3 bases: TGTGCCAGCAGCGACAGGGGGCAGAACACTGAAGCTTTCTTT. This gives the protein CASSDRGQNTEAFF.